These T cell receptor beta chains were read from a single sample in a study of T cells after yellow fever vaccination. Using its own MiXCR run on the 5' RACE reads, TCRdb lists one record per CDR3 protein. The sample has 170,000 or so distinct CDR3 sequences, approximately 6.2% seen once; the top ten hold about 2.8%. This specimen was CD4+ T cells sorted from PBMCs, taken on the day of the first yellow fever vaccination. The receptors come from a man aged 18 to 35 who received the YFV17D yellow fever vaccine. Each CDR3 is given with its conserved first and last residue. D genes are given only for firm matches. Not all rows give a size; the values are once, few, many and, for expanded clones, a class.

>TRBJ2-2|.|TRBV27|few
TGTGCCAGCAGTTACCCATCGGGGGGCGGCGGCACCGGGGAGCTGTTTTTT
CASSYPSGGGGTGELFF
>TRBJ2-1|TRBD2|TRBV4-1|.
TGCGCCAGCAGCCAAGGGGGGGGGAACGATGAGCAGTTCTTC
CASSQGGGNDEQFF
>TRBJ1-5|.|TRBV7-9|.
TGTGCCAGCAGTAAGTATGGTGACAATCAGCCCCAGCATTTT
CASSKYGDNQPQHF
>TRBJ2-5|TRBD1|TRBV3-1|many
TGTGCCAGCAGGCCGGGACAGGGTAAAGAGACCCAGTACTTC
CASRPGQGKETQYF
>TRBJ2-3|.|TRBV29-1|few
TGCAGCGTTGCCGTCGCACAGGGTGGCTCAGATACGCAGTATTTT
CSVAVAQGGSDTQYF
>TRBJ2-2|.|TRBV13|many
TGTGCCAGCAGCCTAAGGGACAGCGGGACCGGGGAGCTGTTTTTT
CASSLRDSGTGELFF
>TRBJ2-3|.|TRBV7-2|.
TGTGCCAGCAGCTTAGGCTCAACGGAGAAATATGAACCCGGCACAGATACGCAGTATTTT
CASSLGSTEKYEPGTDTQYF
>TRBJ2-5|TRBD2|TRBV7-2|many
TGTGCCAGCAGGGCCGGGGGGTCTGGAGAGACCCAGTACTTC
CASRAGGSGETQYF
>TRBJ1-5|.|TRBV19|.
TGTGCCACCACTTGGGGCTTCTATAGCAATCAGCCCCAGCATTTT
CATTWGFYSNQPQHF
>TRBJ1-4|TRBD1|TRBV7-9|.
TGTGCCAGCAGCTTAGATGCAGGGGGTCACGAAAAACTGTTTTTT
CASSLDAGGHEKLFF
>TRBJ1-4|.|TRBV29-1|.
TGCAGCGTTGGGAGGACTAATGAAAAACTGTTTTTT
CSVGRTNEKLFF
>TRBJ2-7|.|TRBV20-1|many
TGCAGTGCCCTCCGGGAAAGCGAGCAGTACTTC
CSALRESEQYF
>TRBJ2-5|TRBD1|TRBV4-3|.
TGCGCCAGCAGCCACGGGACAGGGCAAGAGACCCAGTACTTC
CASSHGTGQETQYF